This T cell receptor beta chain was documented in a study of cytomegalovirus exposure and HLA in healthy donors. Trimming pared 5 bases from V and 1 base from J, leaving 8 bases between. Looked up from germline, CDR1 is MRHNA and CDR2 is SNTAGT. The CDR3 consists of 13 residues. PCR was performed using 60 Vbeta and 13 Jbeta primers. Profiled with immunoSEQ multiplex PCR; TCRdb holds only in-frame clones, not every one. The sample lists over 100,000 clones, 76% occurring once. This cohort consisted of healthy bone marrow donors. This clone showed up just a few times. Its target is not known. Study-wide results and caveats: Accurate prediction of HLA-A and HLA-B alleles (for most subjects) was reportedly achieved from TCR beta sequences. Owing to their indistinguishability, certain V segments, notably TRBV6-2 and TRBV6-3, were excluded.

The sequence was obtained from a female donor in good health and CMV-seropositive. The chain employs TRBV6-4 and TRBJ1-1; D remains unclear. Sample: PBMCs. CDR3 sequence (DNA): TGTGCCAGCAGTTCTACAGAGAACACTGAAGCTTTCTTT. It translates to CASSSTENTEAFF.